This T cell receptor (beta chain) is from a study of molecular identifiers for immune sequencing clone quantification. CDR1 and CDR2 (germline): MNHEY, SMNVEV (reference sequence). The CDR3 length is 16 residues. V was trimmed by 7 bases and J by 0 bases, leaving 17 bases between them. With listed TCR primers and previously described methods, bulk TCR libraries were prepared. TCRdb reprocessed the PCR reads with MiXCR, giving one entry per CDR3 protein. Of just under 650,000 distinct CDR3 sequences in the sample, 15% to 20% are singletons; the top ten hold 0.85%. This clonotype was seen many times. Its antigen is unidentified. Whole-study findings and limits: Barcodes shared by identical TCR molecules could lead to underestimated sizes of highly expanded clones. Jurkat TCR RNA spiked in from one cell reportedly remained identifiable amid about 1 million naive cells.

This receptor was identified in a human donor in good health. Some libraries in this study had Jurkat cell RNA spiked in. The sample taken for sequencing was naive CD8+ T cells from blood, with Jurkat cell RNA spiked in. Documented subset: FACS-sorted CD8+CD4-CCR7+CD45RA+ naive T cells. The chain carries TRBV27 and TRBJ2-3, with D hard to call. The CDR3 DNA follows: TGTGCCAGCACCGCCCTATCACCTCGTAGCACAGATACGCAGTATTTT. The encoded protein is CASTALSPRSTDTQYF.